These 10 T cell receptor beta chains originate from one sample sequenced in a study of control samples from healthy donors and cancer patients. Assay used: immunoSEQ multiplex PCR; TCRdb lists only in-frame clones, some missing. Among about 41,000 clones listed, 94% were seen once. The sequenced material came from blood. The origin of the receptors is a man in his 60s in good health.

The chain recombines TRBV2 with TRBJ1-4, with 7 bases lining up with TRBD1. The CDR3 runs to 14 residues. Germline CDR1 and CDR2: SNHLY and FYNNEI. With 10 bases clipped from V and 7 bases from J, the junction kept 12 bases outside the gene matches. This chain's CDR3 is CATEKTGIGEKLFF. The CDR3 DNA sequence: TGTGCCACCGAGAAGACAGGGATCGGTGAAAAACTGTTTTTT.

The chain recombines TRBV27 with TRBJ1-6; D unclear. The CDR3 is made up of 16 amino acids. Trimming removed 5 bases from V and 0 bases from J, with 11 bases in between. CDR1 is MNHEY and CDR2 is SMNVEV in the germline V gene (reference sequence). CDR3 loop: CASSPAWGSYNSPLHF. The DNA for the CDR3 is TGTGCCAGCAGTCCCGCCTGGGGCTCCTATAATTCACCCCTCCACTTT.

The V and J genes are TRBV14 and TRBJ2-5; no clear D gene. V shed 1 base and J shed 4 bases, with 4 bases lying between them. Germline loops: CDR1 SGHDN, CDR2 FVKESK. This CDR3 is 12 amino acids long. This CDR3 is CASSQARETQYF. The CDR3 DNA reads as TGTGCCAGCAGCCAAGCAAGAGAGACCCAGTACTTC.

The gene calls are TRBV6-6 and TRBJ2-5; 8 bases agree with TRBD1. V lost 6 bases and J lost 5; bases outside the gene matches: 14. Germline CDR1 MNHNY, CDR2 SVGAGI (reference sequence). The CDR3 spans 16 residues. The CDR3 DNA is TGTGCCAGCAGATACCCCTCCGGGACAGGCGAGGAGACCCAGTACTTC. Translated, it gives CASRYPSGTGEETQYF.

The J gene is TRBJ2-7, the V gene TRBV7-9; 8 positions match TRBD2. Germline assignment: CDR1 SEHNR and CDR2 FQNEAQ (reference sequence). This CDR3 is built from 13 residues. For the CDR3, the DNA is TGTGCTAGCGGGACTGGGGACTCCTACGAGCAGTACTTC. It encodes CASGTGDSYEQYF.

The J gene is TRBJ1-2, the V gene TRBV3-1 (or the pseudogene TRBV3-2); 7 bases align to TRBD1. The CDR3 is 15 residues long. V was pared by 0 bases and J by 7 bases, with 8 bases of the junction left unmatched. In germline, CDR1 is LGHDT, CDR2 YNNKEL (reference sequence). The CDR3 reads CASSQEDRARGGYTF. The CDR3 DNA sequence: TGTGCCAGCAGCCAAGAAGACAGGGCCAGAGGTGGCTACACCTTC.

By proportion, this clone is medium-sized. This chain links TRBV3-1 (or the pseudogene TRBV3-2) with TRBJ2-1; D is ambiguous. This CDR3 is built from 16 residues. Germline lookup yields CDR1 LGHDT and CDR2 YNNKEL (reference sequence). The germline V and J ends were trimmed by 0 bases and 0 bases, with 9 bases remaining between them. CDR3 region: CASSQELPSSYNEQFF. The CDR3 nucleotides read TGTGCCAGCAGCCAAGAACTACCGAGCTCCTACAATGAGCAGTTCTTC.

The genes are TRBV15 and TRBJ2-7; TRBD2 might be the D (6 bases). Trimming pared 0 bases from V and 7 bases from J, leaving 16 bases between. Germline CDR1 is LNHNV and CDR2 is YYDKDF (reference sequence). The CDR3 runs 15 residues. The CDR3 here is CATSRELLPEGEQYF. In DNA, the CDR3 is TGTGCCACCAGCAGAGAGCTCCTTCCGGAGGGAGAGCAGTACTTC.

This clone appeared once. The chain combines TRBV7-9 with TRBJ1-2; 10 positions agree with TRBD1. This CDR3 contains 14 residues. J lost 6 bases, V lost 1 base, and 2 bases had no gene match. Germline V gene sequence: CDR1 SEHNR, CDR2 FQNEAQ (reference sequence). CDR3 sequence (DNA): TGTGCCAGCAGCTTAGGGACAGGGGGAGATGGCTACACCTTC. Protein: CASSLGTGGDGYTF.

The chain links TRBV28 to TRBJ2-3; 7 nucleotides align to TRBD1. J was trimmed by 2 bases and V by 5 bases; bases with no gene match: 7. Germline V gene data show CDR1 as MDHEN and CDR2 as SYDVKM. This CDR3 has 15 residues. The CDR3 DNA follows: TGTGCCAGCAGTGGCCCAGGGGGAATCACAGATACGCAGTATTTT. It yields the protein CASSGPGGITDTQYF.